This T cell receptor (beta chain) was retrieved from a study of cytomegalovirus exposure and HLA in healthy donors. Overall study results and limits: Upon later analysis, TCR association rates were observed to vary by HLA locus, being highest for DRB1 and lowest for HLA-C. Reports showed the classifier diagnosing cytomegalovirus status with high specificity and sensitivity.

Donors sampled were nominally healthy, though unrecorded immune exposures were likely. This clone has just one count. Its target is unknown. The CDR3 length is 14 residues. Trimming left V 8 bases short and J 3 bases short, with 16 bases between. CDR1 and CDR2 from the germline V gene are MDHEN and SYDVKM. The PCR ran on 60 Vbeta and 13 Jbeta primers. Assay: immunoSEQ multiplex PCR; the TCRdb copy retains only in-frame clones and omits some. The table has roughly 130,000 clones, approximately 91% seen once. The sequencing input was PBMCs. The V call is TRBV28, the J call TRBJ1-1; a possible D gene is TRBD1 (6 bases). The sequence derives from a woman aged 40 to 50 in good health and CMV-seronegative. The CDR3 DNA sequence: TGTGCCAGCGCCATAGGGGGGGTGGACACTGAAGCTTTCTTT. Translation gives CASAIGGVDTEAFF. The full variable domain, its missing parts supplied by reference TRBV28 and TRBJ1-1, is DVKVTQSSRYLVKRTGEKVFLECVQDMDHENMFWYRQDPGLGLRLIYFSYDVKMKEKGDIPEGYSVSREKKERFSLILESASTNQTSMYLCASAIGGVDTEAFFGQGTRLTVV.